This T cell receptor (beta chain) originates from a study of T-cell reconstitution after alpha-beta-depleted transplantation in children. Whole-study findings and limits: Several patients had high TCRbeta diversity at day 60; it came from surviving recipient T cells and thymic progenitors. By about two months after transplant, alpha-beta T cells reportedly arose from several hundred graft clones that had expanded. T cells produced anew were the main source of T-cell counts and diversity one year after transplant.

On this clonotype itself: Its specificity is unknown.

The TCRbeta library incorporated unique molecular identifiers. A single record per CDR3 protein comes from TCRdb applying MiXCR to the PCR reads. The table lists about 300,000 distinct CDR3 sequences, nearly 8% of them singletons. This clonotype was obtained from a female patient aged 2-9 years who had a stem cell transplant for Fanconi anemia, so the T cells may come from the graft donor. The sample here was peripheral blood, taken 360 days after TCRalphabeta/CD19-depleted stem cell transplant.

The CDR3 protein is CASSPRPGTGYADGYTF. Written as DNA, the CDR3 is TGTGCCAGCAGCCCGCGACCCGGGACAGGGTATGCGGATGGCTACACCTTC. The chain carries TRBV7-9 and TRBJ1-2, with 9 nucleotides matching TRBD1. Looked up from germline, CDR1 is SEHNR and CDR2 is FQNEAQ (reference sequence). V lost 5 bases to trimming and J lost 6 bases; unmatched junction nucleotides: 16. The CDR3 extends over 17 amino acids. Full variable domain (rest looked up from reference TRBV7-9 and TRBJ1-2): DTGVSQNPRHKITKRGQNVTFRCDPISEHNRLYWYRQTLGQGPEFLTYFQNEAQLEKSRLLSDRFSAERPKGSFSTLEIQRTEQGDSAMYLCASSPRPGTGYADGYTFGSGTRLTVV.